This T cell receptor beta chain was found in a study of blood T cell repertoires in COVID-19. In the study overall: Researchers got acute and convalescent COVID-19 samples from the United States, Italy and Spain. T cells, B-cell-depleted T cells, or PBMCs supplied cDNA or gDNA.

The CDR3 totals 14 residues. In germline, CDR1 is DFQATT, CDR2 SNEGSKA (reference sequence). V was clipped by 3 bases and J by 6 bases; unmatched bases: 7. The protocol was immunoSEQ multiplex PCR, while the TCRdb copy is restricted to in-frame clones and leaves out a portion. The sample comprises some 180,000 clones, about 76% of which are singletons, and roughly 7.8% rests with the top ten. V and J are TRBV20-1 and TRBJ1-2; TRBD1 matches at 10 bases. The sample comprised peripheral blood. The sequence derives from a woman in her fifties or sixties with active or convalescent COVID-19. The CDR3 spells CSASPRTGGHGYTF. DNA for the CDR3: TGCAGTGCTAGTCCTCGGACAGGGGGGCATGGCTACACCTTC.